This T cell receptor beta chain was recorded in a study of blood T cell repertoires in COVID-19. At the level of the study: Italy, Spain and the United States were the sources of the convalescent and acute COVID-19 samples. PBMCs, B-cell-depleted T cells, or T cells were the source of the cDNA or gDNA that made up the material.

This CDR3 contains 12 residues. The V gene lost 2 bases and the J gene lost 4 bases, with 6 bases spanning the gap. The germline V gene has CDR1 LGHNA and CDR2 YSLEER. In its sample, this clone was seen a few times. How the authors handled the data: Reference gene primers were amplified, and this amplification served to estimate nucleated cell counts. TCRdb's table, derived via immunoSEQ multiplex PCR, lists solely in-frame clones and lacks some. V and J calls and clone size follow that table, whereas D and trimming were derived from the DNA. The sample includes 25,000 to 35,000 clones, more than 60% of them seen just once.

The clonotype originates from a woman in her 70s with active or convalescent COVID-19. The rearrangement links TRBV4-3 to TRBJ2-7; no reliable D call. The sequencing input was peripheral blood. This CDR3 reads CASSQSGYEQYF. The CDR3 DNA sequence: TGCGCCAGCAGCCAATCCGGGTACGAGCAGTACTTC.